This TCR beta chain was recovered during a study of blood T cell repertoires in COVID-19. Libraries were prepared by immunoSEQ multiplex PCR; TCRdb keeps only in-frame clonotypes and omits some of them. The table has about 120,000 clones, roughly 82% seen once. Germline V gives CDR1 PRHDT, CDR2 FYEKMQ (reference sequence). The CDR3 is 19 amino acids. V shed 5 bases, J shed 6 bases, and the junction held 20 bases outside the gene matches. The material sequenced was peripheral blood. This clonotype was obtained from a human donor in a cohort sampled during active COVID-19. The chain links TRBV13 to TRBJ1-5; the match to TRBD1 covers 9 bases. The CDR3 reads CASSPPRGLPGTGRQPQHF. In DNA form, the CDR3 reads TGTGCCAGCAGCCCCCCTAGGGGTCTACCCGGGACAGGGCGTCAGCCCCAGCATTTT.